This TCR beta chain is drawn from a study of blood T cell repertoires in COVID-19. Study at large: Both acute and convalescent COVID-19 samples were obtained from the United States, Italy and Spain. In each case, the material was cDNA or gDNA derived from T cells, B-cell-depleted T cells, or PBMCs.

V gave up 5 bases and J gave up 4 bases, with 10 bases separating them. Germline CDR1 is SGHTA and CDR2 is FQGNSA. The CDR3 loop spans 13 amino acids. Assay: immunoSEQ multiplex PCR; the TCRdb copy retains only in-frame clones and omits some. This sample carries around 200,000 clones, 65% to 85% of them seen once, and the ten largest clones take around 4.4%. The sample was peripheral blood. The V gene is TRBV7-2, the J gene TRBJ2-3; tentative D call: TRBD1 (5 bases). The sequence came from a man aged 50 to 60 with active or convalescent COVID-19. The chain's CDR3 is CASSARAPDTQYF. The CDR3 bases are TGTGCCAGCAGCGCCAGGGCTCCAGATACGCAGTATTTT. The variable domain in full, completed from reference TRBV7-2 and TRBJ2-3, reads GAGVSQSPSNKVTEKGKDVELRCDPISGHTALYWYRQSLGQGLEFLIYFQGNSAPDKSGLPSDRFSAERTGGSVSTLTIQRTQQEDSAVYLCASSARAPDTQYFGPGTRLTVL.